This T cell receptor (beta chain) is drawn from a study of blood T cell repertoires in COVID-19 (dated by TCRdb to 2020 to 2022). As for the study more broadly: The collaborator samples originated in the United States, Italy and Spain and spanned the acute and convalescent phases of COVID-19. The material from the prospective study consisted of cDNA or gDNA derived from T cells, B-cell-depleted T cells, or PBMCs. Deeply sampled blood TCRbeta repertoires from subjects exposed to, actively infected with, or recovered from COVID-19 were included in the dataset. The repertoires were released in a freely available public database meant as a resource for research on the immune response to SARS-CoV-2. Samples were obtained from the ongoing ImmuneRACE study (first 160 participants) and from some 1,200 subjects provided by 6 global collaborators. Nearly every sample came with metadata listing a de-identified subject ID, COVID-19 status, age in years and sex. Where available, HLA class I and class II types were obtained from metadata supplied by the sample provider rather than from assay-based typing. General study outcomes and caveats: The amount of clinical and demographic metadata varied by source and participant and was provided uncurated.

One collaborating source in Seattle enrolled patients during active infection and followed them longitudinally through the course of disease. Each collaborating institution followed its own protocols to collect whole blood in K2EDTA tubes. For TCRbeta analysis, collaborators shipped samples as frozen whole blood, isolated PBMCs, or DNA extracted from either of those sample types. The immunoSEQ Assay, a bias-controlled multiplex PCR, was used to amplify TCRbeta CDR3 regions from genomic DNA. The original methods were these. The number of nucleated cells in each sample was estimated by amplification of reference gene primers within the assay. Sequence reads were collapsed and filtered to measure the absolute abundance of every unique TCRbeta CDR3 rearrangement. For each sample, productive Simpson clonality was calculated as the square root of Simpson's diversity index over productive rearrangements. This immuneACCESS table, as held by TCRdb, lists in-frame sequences with V and J called but not all clones. Of the missing ones, under half trace to an unresolved V gene in checked studies; the others have no known cause. V and J calls and clone size follow that table, whereas D and trimming were derived from the DNA. This sample is represented by around 220,000 clones; 86% of them were singletons. 10% of the sample goes to the ten largest clones.

According to the germline V gene, CDR1 reads KGHDR and CDR2 reads SFDVKD. V was cut back by 6 bases and J by 5 bases, leaving a gap of 14 bases between them. The CDR3 covers 14 residues, taking in both the cysteine and the phenylalanine. The read is trimmed to its CDR3 DNA, 42 bases read in frame from base 1. For this clone: Its antigen is still unknown. No per-base quality is available; no much larger clone lies one base away.

The rearrangement joined TRBV24-1 to TRBJ2-3; the best D guess is TRBD1, with 6 bases matching. Specimen: peripheral blood. This TCR was sampled from a woman aged 45-60 years with COVID-19, enrolled during active disease. The CDR3 loop reads CATSRMDRGDTQYF. The nucleotide sequence is TGTGCCACCAGTCGGATGGACAGAGGAGATACGCAGTATTTT.